This T cell receptor (beta chain) emerged from a study of T cell responses to AZD1222 COVID-19 vaccine. Regarding the study as a whole: Just a handful of AZD1222 recipients tested seropositive at baseline. The CD4 TCRs associated with vaccination extended across spike and predominated at 160-218 and 743-854.

The ends were cut back, 2 bases at V and 7 bases at J, with 9 bases in the middle. Germline values: CDR1 KGHSY, CDR2 FQNENV. CDR3 length: 12 residues. Using immunoSEQ multiplex PCR, the repertoire was profiled, and TCRdb retains in-frame clones only, with some absent. The sample carries around 110,000 clones, 90% to 95% recorded once. As for this clone: The antigen is not known.

The material was peripheral blood, obtained on day 0 of AZD1222 vaccination. The V and J genes are TRBV16 and TRBJ2-7, with D hard to call. This TCR came from an adult in good health. In DNA, the CDR3 is TGTGCCAGCAGCCAAGGGGTGTTGGAGCAGTACTTC. This gives the protein CASSQGVLEQYF.